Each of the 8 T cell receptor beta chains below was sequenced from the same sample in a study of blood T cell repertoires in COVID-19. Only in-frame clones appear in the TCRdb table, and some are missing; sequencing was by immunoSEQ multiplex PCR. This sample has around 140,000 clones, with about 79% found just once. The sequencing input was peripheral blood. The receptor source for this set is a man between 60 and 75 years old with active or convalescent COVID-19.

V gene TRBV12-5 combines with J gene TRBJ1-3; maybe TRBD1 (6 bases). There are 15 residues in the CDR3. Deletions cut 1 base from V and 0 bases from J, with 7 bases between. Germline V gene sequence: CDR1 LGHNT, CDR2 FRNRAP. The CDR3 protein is CASGLGTDSGNTIYF. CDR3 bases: TGTGCTAGTGGTTTGGGGACAGACTCTGGAAACACCATATATTTT. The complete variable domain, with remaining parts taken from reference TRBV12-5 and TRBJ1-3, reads DARVTQTPRHKVTEMGQEVTMRCQPILGHNTVFWYRQTMMQGLELLAYFRNRAPLDDSGMPKDRFSAEMPDATLATLKIQPSEPRDSAVYFCASGLGTDSGNTIYFGEGSWLTVV.

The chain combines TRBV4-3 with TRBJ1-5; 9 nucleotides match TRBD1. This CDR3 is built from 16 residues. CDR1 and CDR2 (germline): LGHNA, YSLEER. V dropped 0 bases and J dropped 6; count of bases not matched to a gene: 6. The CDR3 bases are TGCGCCAGCAGCCAAGAGGGACAGGGAGCAAGTCAGCCCCAGCATTTT. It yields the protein CASSQEGQGASQPQHF.

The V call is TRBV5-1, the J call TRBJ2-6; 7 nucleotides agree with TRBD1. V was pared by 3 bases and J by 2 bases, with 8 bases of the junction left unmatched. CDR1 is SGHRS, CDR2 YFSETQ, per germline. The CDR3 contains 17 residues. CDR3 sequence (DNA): TGCGCCAGCAGCTGGGGAACTGACAGGGCTGGGGCCAACGTCCTGACTTTC. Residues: CASSWGTDRAGANVLTF.

DNA of the CDR3: TGTGCCAGCAGTGAAGCGGTACAGGGCAGGGGCTACCAAGAGACCCAGTACTTC. Protein: CASSEAVQGRGYQETQYF. The chain joins TRBV2 to TRBJ2-5; perhaps TRBD1 as D (6 bases). Looked up from germline, CDR1 is SNHLY and CDR2 is FYNNEI. The V end lost 0 bases, the J end lost 0 bases, and 17 bases lay between the germline ends. The CDR3 consists of 18 residues.

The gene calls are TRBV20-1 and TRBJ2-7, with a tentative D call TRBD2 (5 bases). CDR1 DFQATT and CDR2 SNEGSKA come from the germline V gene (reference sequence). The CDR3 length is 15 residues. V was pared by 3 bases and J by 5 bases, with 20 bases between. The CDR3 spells CSASGQSIGKNEQYF. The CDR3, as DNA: TGCAGTGCTAGTGGTCAGTCCATCGGGAAAAACGAGCAGTACTTC.

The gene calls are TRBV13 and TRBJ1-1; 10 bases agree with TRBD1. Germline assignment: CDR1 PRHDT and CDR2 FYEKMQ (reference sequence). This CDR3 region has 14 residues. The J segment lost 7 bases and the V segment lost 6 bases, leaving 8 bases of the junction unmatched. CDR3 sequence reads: CASRDGTGVNEAFF. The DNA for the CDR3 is TGTGCCAGCAGAGACGGGACAGGGGTTAATGAAGCTTTCTTT.

CDR3 coding DNA: TGCGCCAGCAGCCAAGAAGTGGCCCAGAGCAATCAGCCCCAGCATTTT. Translated: CASSQEVAQSNQPQHF. The chain recombines TRBV4-1 with TRBJ1-5; D unresolved. The CDR3 loop spans 16 amino acids. V was cut by 0 bases and J by 1 base, with 10 bases left in between. Germline loops: CDR1 MGHRA, CDR2 YSYEKL.

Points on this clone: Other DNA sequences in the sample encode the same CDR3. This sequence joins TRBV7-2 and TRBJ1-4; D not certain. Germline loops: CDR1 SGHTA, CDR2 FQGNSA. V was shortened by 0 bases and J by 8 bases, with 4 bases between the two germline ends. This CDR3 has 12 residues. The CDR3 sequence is CASSLASEKLFF. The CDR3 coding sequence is TGTGCCAGCAGCTTAGCGTCAGAAAAACTGTTTTTT.